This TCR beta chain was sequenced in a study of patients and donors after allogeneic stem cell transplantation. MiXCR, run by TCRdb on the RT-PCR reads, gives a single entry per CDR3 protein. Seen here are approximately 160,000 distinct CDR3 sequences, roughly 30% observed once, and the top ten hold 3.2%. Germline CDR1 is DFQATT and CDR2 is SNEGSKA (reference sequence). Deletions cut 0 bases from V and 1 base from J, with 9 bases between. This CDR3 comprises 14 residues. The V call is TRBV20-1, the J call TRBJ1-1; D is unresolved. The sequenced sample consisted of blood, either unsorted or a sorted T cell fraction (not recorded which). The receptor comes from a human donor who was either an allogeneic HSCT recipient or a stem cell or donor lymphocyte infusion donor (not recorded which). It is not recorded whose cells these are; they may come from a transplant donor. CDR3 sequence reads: CSARDLHANTEAFF. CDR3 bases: TGCAGTGCTAGAGACCTCCACGCGAACACTGAAGCTTTCTTT.